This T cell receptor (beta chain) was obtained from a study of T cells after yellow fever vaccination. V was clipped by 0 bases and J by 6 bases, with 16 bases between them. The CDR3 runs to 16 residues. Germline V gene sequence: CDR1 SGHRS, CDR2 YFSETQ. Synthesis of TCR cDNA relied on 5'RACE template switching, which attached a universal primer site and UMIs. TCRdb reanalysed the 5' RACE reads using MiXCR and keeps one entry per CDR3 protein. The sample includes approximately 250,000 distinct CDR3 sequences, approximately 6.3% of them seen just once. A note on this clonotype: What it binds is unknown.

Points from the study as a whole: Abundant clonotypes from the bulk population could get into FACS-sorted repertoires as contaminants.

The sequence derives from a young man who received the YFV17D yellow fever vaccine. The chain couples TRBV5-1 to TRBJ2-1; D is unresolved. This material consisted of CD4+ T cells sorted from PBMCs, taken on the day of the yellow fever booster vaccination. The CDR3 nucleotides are TGCGCCAGCAGCTTGGCCCCGGTAGGTGGGTCCAATGAGCAGTTCTTC. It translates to CASSLAPVGGSNEQFF.